This T cell receptor (beta chain) was retrieved from a study of STAT5B mutations in CD4+ large granular lymphocyte leukemia. Assay used: immunoSEQ multiplex PCR; TCRdb lists only in-frame clones, some missing. The table shows some 38,000 clones, with roughly 85% occurring only once. Findings and limits, study-wide: Higher CD4+ than CD8+ T-LGLL clonality might reflect small sample size. No patients shared main leukemic clonotypes, though around 25% appeared at low frequency elsewhere.

This CDR3 comprises 16 residues. Germline assignment: CDR1 SEHNR and CDR2 FQNEAQ (reference sequence). Trimming removed 5 bases from V and 0 bases from J; junction bases left unmatched: 7. As to this clone: Its antigen remains unknown.

The sequencing sample was made of CD4+ T cells from blood buffy coats. This chain connects TRBV7-9 to TRBJ2-3, with 8 bases lining up with TRBD2. This TCR was sampled from a human donor in good health. CDR3 DNA: TGTGCCAGCAGCCTCCGACTAGCGCGAAGCACAGATACGCAGTATTTT. Translated, it gives CASSLRLARSTDTQYF. The full variable domain, rest sourced from reference TRBV7-9 and TRBJ2-3, is DTGVSQNPRHKITKRGQNVTFRCDPISEHNRLYWYRQTLGQGPEFLTYFQNEAQLEKSRLLSDRFSAERPKGSFSTLEIQRTEQGDSAMYLCASSLRLARSTDTQYFGPGTRLTVL.